Listed below are T cell receptor beta chains from one sample, sequenced in a study of cytomegalovirus exposure and HLA in healthy donors. The assay was immunoSEQ multiplex PCR, and TCRdb's table has in-frame clones only and misses some. The data include roughly 120,000 clones; the top ten clones carry around 2.2%. The sample was PBMCs. The receptors were gathered from a man aged 35-49 years in good health and CMV-seronegative. Each CDR3 is given without its conserved first and last residue.

length: 9; V: TRBV7-2; J: TRBJ2-3; CDR3: ASSQSARVA
length: 13; V: TRBV9; J: TRBJ2-1; CDR3: ASSVGTSFGNEQL
length: 13; V: TRBV5-1; J: TRBJ1-1; CDR3: ASSFDGRENTEAF
length: 12; V: TRBV2; J: TRBJ2-7; CDR3: ASTSLGLTREQY
length: 20; V: TRBV7-7; J: TRBJ2-2; CDR3: ASSLGPPGLAGGEWYTGELF
length: 13; V: TRBV19; J: TRBJ1-1; CDR3: ASSMSTGANTEAF
length: 12; V: TRBV2; J: TRBJ2-1; CDR3: ARTGGTSYNEQF
length: 10; V: TRBV10-3; J: .; CDR3: AISETAYEQY
length: 11; V: TRBV11-2; J: TRBJ1-5; CDR3: ASSFVRGQPQH
length: 14; V: TRBV5-4; J: TRBJ2-1; CDR3: ASSSRTTISYNEQF
length: 14; V: TRBV28; J: TRBJ1-1; CDR3: ASSSVTRGGRSEAF
length: 14; V: TRBV2; J: TRBJ2-5; CDR3: ASSEARAWGRETQY
length: 12; V: TRBV28; J: TRBJ2-1; CDR3: ASRDSSSYNEQF
length: 19; V: TRBV5-3; J: TRBJ2-7; CDR3: ARSQGTFGSHSGRIAYEQY
length: 11; V: TRBV29-1; J: TRBJ2-7; CDR3: SVEGEQGYEQY
length: 14; V: TRBV7-9; J: TRBJ2-1; CDR3: ASSDPTGGRYNEQF
length: 14; V: TRBV5-1; J: TRBJ1-3; CDR3: ASSLAGFNSGNTIY
length: 11; V: TRBV11-3; J: TRBJ1-1; CDR3: ASSWDRGTEAF
length: 14; V: TRBV14; J: TRBJ2-5; CDR3: ASSQDKRTGQETQY
length: 17; V: TRBV7-8; J: TRBJ2-2; CDR3: ASSLAFGTSGANTGELF
length: 14; V: TRBV11-3; J: TRBJ2-2; CDR3: ASSLGQGAITGELF
length: 11; V: TRBV21-1; J: TRBJ2-1; CDR3: ASSNRQDNEQF
length: 13; V: TRBV11-3; J: TRBJ2-7; CDR3: ASTSRGKASYEQY
length: 14; V: TRBV18; J: TRBJ2-1; CDR3: ASSPSERATYNEQF
length: 12; V: TRBV27; J: TRBJ2-3; CDR3: ASSIAGGLDTQY
length: 15; V: TRBV29-1; J: TRBJ2-2; CDR3: SVEREDRGPNTGELF
length: 13; V: TRBV7-6; J: TRBJ2-7; CDR3: ASSLATGDSYEQY
length: 10; V: TRBV28; J: TRBJ1-2; CDR3: ASSSLRDGYT
length: 13; V: TRBV4-1; J: TRBJ2-1; CDR3: ATQRRLAGNGEQF
length: 11; V: TRBV6-5; J: TRBJ1-2; CDR3: ASSFGTVGGYT
length: 15; V: TRBV4-1; J: TRBJ2-3; CDR3: ASSQVGRERYTDTQY
length: 15; V: TRBV4-2; J: TRBJ1-2; CDR3: ASSQTLDGQGRYGYT
length: 13; V: TRBV14; J: TRBJ2-3; CDR3: ASSQTGLVADTQY
length: 15; V: TRBV7-9; J: TRBJ1-5; CDR3: ASSLGTGGLSNQPQH
length: 12; V: TRBV6-5; J: TRBJ1-6; CDR3: ASSSPLNNSPLH
length: 13; V: TRBV21-1; J: TRBJ1-2; CDR3: ASSKGTGGRWGYT
length: 15; V: TRBV5-1; J: TRBJ1-1; CDR3: ASSSNPPGVSRTEAF
length: 12; V: TRBV10-2; J: TRBJ1-5; CDR3: ASSESGTHQPQH
length: 13; V: TRBV5-6; J: TRBJ2-1; CDR3: ASSRASVSYNEQF